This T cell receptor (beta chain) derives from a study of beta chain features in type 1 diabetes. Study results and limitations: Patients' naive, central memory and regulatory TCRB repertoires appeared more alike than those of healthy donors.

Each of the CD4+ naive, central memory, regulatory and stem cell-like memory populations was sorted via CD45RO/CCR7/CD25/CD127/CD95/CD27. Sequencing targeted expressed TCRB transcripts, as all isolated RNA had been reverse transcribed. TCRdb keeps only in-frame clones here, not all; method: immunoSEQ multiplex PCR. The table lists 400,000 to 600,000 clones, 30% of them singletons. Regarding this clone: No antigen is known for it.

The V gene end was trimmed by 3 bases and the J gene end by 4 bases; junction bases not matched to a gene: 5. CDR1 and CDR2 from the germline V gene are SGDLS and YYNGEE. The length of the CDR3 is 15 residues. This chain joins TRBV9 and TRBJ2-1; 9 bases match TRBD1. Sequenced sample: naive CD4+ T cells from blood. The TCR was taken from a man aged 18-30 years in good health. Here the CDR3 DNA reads TGTGCCAGCAGCGACGACAGGGGGGATTACAATGAGCAGTTCTTC. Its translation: CASSDDRGDYNEQFF.